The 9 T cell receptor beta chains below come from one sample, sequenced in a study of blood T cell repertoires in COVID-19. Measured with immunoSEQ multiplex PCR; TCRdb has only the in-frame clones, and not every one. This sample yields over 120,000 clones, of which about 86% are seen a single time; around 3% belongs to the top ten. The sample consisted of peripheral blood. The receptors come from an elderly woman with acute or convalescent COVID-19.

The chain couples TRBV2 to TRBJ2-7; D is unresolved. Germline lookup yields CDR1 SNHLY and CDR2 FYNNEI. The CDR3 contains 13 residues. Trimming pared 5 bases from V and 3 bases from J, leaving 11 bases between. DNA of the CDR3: TGTGCCAGCAGTCCCCGGGTAATCTACGAGCAGTACTTC. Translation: CASSPRVIYEQYF.

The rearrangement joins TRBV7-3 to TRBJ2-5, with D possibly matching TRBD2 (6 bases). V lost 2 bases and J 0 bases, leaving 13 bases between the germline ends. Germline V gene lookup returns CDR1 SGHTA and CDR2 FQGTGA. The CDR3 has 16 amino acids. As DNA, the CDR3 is TGTGCCAGCAGCTTAGGGGCGGGGTTGGACCAAGAGACCCAGTACTTC. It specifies CASSLGAGLDQETQYF.

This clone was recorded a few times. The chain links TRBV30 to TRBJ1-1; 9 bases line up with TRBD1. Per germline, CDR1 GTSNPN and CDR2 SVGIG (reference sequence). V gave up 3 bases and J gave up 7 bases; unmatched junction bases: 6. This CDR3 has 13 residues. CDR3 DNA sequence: TGTGCCTGGAGGGAAACAGGGGGCAATGAAGCTTTCTTT. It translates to CAWRETGGNEAFF.

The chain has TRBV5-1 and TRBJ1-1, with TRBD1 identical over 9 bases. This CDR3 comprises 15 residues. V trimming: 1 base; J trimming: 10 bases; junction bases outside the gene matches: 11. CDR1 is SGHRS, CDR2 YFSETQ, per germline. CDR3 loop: CASSLLPGTGWVAFF. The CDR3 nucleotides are TGCGCCAGCAGCTTGTTACCCGGGACAGGGTGGGTAGCTTTCTTT.

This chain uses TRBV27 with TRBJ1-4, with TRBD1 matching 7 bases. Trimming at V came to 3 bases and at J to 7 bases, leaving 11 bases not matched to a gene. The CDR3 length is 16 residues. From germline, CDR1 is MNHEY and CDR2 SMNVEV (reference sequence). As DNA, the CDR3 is TGTGCCAGCAGTTTTCGGGGGACAGTTGGAATTGAAAAACTGTTTTTT. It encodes CASSFRGTVGIEKLFF.

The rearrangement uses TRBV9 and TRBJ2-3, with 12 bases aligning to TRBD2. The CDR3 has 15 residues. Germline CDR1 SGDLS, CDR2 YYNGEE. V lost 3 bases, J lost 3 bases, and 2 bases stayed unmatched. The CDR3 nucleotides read TGTGCCAGCAGCGCGACTAGCGGGGGAACAGATACGCAGTATTTT. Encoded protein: CASSATSGGTDTQYF.

This CDR3 is CAWSPDRSYEQYF. The CDR3 DNA reads TGTGCCTGGAGTCCGGACAGGAGCTACGAGCAGTACTTC. The V and J genes are TRBV30 and TRBJ2-7, with 7 bases fitting TRBD1. This CDR3 spans 13 amino acids. V lost 2 bases and J lost 3; bases outside the gene matches: 4. Per the germline V gene, CDR1 is GTSNPN and CDR2 is SVGIG (reference sequence).

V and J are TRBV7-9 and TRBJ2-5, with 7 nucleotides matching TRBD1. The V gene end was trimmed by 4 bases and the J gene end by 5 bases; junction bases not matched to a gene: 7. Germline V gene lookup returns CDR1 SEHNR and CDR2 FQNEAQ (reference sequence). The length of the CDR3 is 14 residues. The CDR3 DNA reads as TGTGCCAGCAGCTCCGGACAGGCTGCCGAGACCCAGTACTTC. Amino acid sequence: CASSSGQAAETQYF.

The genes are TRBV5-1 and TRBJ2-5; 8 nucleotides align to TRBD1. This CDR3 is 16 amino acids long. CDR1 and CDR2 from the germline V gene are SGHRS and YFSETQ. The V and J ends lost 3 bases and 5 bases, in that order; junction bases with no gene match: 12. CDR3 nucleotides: TGCGCCAGCAGCTCCGGGACAGGAGCTTTAAGGGAGACCCAGTACTTC. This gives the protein CASSSGTGALRETQYF. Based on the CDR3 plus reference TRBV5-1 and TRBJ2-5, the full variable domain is KAGVTQTPRYLIKTRGQQVTLSCSPISGHRSVSWYQQTPGQGLQFLFEYFSETQRNKGNFPGRFSGRQFSNSRSEMNVSTLELGDSALYLCASSSGTGALRETQYFGPGTRLLVL.